Each of the 8 T cell receptor beta chains below was sequenced from the same sample in a study of cytomegalovirus exposure and HLA in healthy donors (dated by TCRdb to between 2016 and 2019). Libraries came from the immunoSEQ multiplex PCR assay. For the multiplex PCR, a mixture combining 60 forward primers for TCR Vbeta segments and 13 reverse primers for TCR Jbeta segments was used. What TCRdb holds here is the immuneACCESS table cut down to in-frame rearrangements. Part of the clones is not present; checked against another copy, under half of the missing clones reflect an unresolved V gene, and the others are unexplained. This sample gives about 160,000 clones in total; roughly 80% of them show up just once. Roughly 5% of the sample is held by the ten biggest clonotypes. The sample consisted of PBMCs. All receptors come from a man between 25 and 39 years old in good health and CMV-seronegative.

The chain is built from TRBV9 and TRBJ2-5; 8 bases align to TRBD2. Germline CDR1 SGDLS, CDR2 YYNGEE. V trimming: 7 bases; J trimming: 4 bases; junction bases outside the gene matches: 3. The CDR3 runs to 12 residues. The CDR3 nucleotides are TGTGCCAGCGGGCTAGCGGGAGAGACCCAGTACTTC. Amino acid sequence: CASGLAGETQYF.

The V gene is TRBV11-2, the J gene TRBJ2-7; no clear D. CDR1 and CDR2 from the germline V gene are SGHAT and FQNNGV. The length of the CDR3 is 14 residues. Trimming left V 5 bases short and J 4 bases short, with 15 bases between. The CDR3 reads CASSTPLGRYEQYF. Written as DNA, the CDR3 is TGTGCCAGCAGCACCCCATTGGGCCGGTACGAGCAGTACTTC.

This rearrangement joins TRBV28 to TRBJ1-2, with TRBD1 identical over 7 bases. The CDR3 is 14 amino acids. CDR1 and CDR2 (germline): MDHEN, SYDVKM. Germline trimming cut 3 bases from V and 5 bases from J; bases unmatched to any gene: 6. The CDR3 loop is CASSFDRVGYGYTF. The DNA for the CDR3 is TGTGCCAGCAGTTTTGACAGGGTGGGGTATGGCTACACCTTC.

The chain employs TRBV30 and TRBJ2-7, with D possibly matching TRBD1 (5 bases). Trimming removed 2 bases at V and 5 bases at J, with 13 bases between. The germline CDR1 and CDR2 sequences are GTSNPN and SVGIG (reference sequence). CDR3 length: 13 amino acids. Here the CDR3 reads CAWSRREIDEQYF. The CDR3 DNA is TGTGCCTGGAGTCGCAGGGAAATTGACGAGCAGTACTTC. The variable domain in full, with the rest retrieved from reference TRBV30 and TRBJ2-7, is SQTIHQWPATLVQPVGSPLSLECTVEGTSNPNLYWYRQAAGRGLQLLFYSVGIGQISSEVPQNLSASRPQDRQFILSSKKLLLSDSGFYLCAWSRREIDEQYFGPGTRLTVT.

This clone was seen a few times. The chain couples TRBV29-1 to TRBJ2-3; TRBD2 is a possible D gene (6 bases). Trimming removed 6 bases from V and 4 bases from J, with 8 bases in between. Germline CDR1 SQVTM, CDR2 ANQGSEA. The CDR3 covers 11 residues. The CDR3: CSVPGADTQYF. In DNA form, the CDR3 reads TGCAGCGTCCCGGGAGCAGATACGCAGTATTTT.

J is TRBJ1-2 and V is TRBV6-5; 11 bases align to TRBD1. Germline lookup yields CDR1 MNHEY and CDR2 SVGAGI. V lost 2 bases, J lost 8 bases, and 7 bases stayed unmatched. The CDR3 runs 15 residues. CDR3 sequence: CASSYGGTGGGGYTF. The CDR3 DNA reads as TGTGCCAGCAGTTACGGCGGGACAGGGGGTGGGGGCTACACCTTC.

The chain employs TRBV10-3 and TRBJ2-2; 7 nucleotides match TRBD2. This CDR3 contains 15 residues. The germline V gene encodes CDR1 ENHRY and CDR2 SYGVKD. Trimming at V came to 6 bases and at J to 2 bases, leaving 6 bases not matched to a gene. The CDR3 bases are TGTGCCATCAGCACTAGCGCTGACAACACCGGGGAGCTGTTTTTT. Amino acid sequence: CAISTSADNTGELFF.

The chain employs TRBV9 and TRBJ2-7, with D perhaps matching TRBD2 (6 bases). The CDR3 contains 14 residues. V shed 2 bases and J shed 6 bases, with 15 bases lying between them. The germline gives CDR1 SGDLS, CDR2 YYNGEE. The CDR3 nucleotides read TGTGCCAGCAGCGTGGGGGGTGCGATGGCCGAGCAGTACTTC. Translating it yields CASSVGGAMAEQYF.